These 24 T cell receptor beta chains were all obtained from the same sample, sequenced in a study of blood T cell repertoires in COVID-19. Clones were sequenced by immunoSEQ multiplex PCR, and TCRdb holds only the in-frame ones, with some missing. The profile shows hundreds of thousands of clones, roughly 90% of them singletons. The sequenced sample consisted of PBMCs or T cells enriched from blood (not recorded which). The receptors were gathered from a man aged 60-69 years who had recovered from COVID-19.

This clone was recorded only once. This sequence joins TRBV12-5 and TRBJ1-5; maybe TRBD1 (6 bases). The CDR3 contains 17 residues. Germline V gene data show CDR1 as LGHNT and CDR2 as FRNRAP. V lost 1 base, J lost 0 bases, and 13 bases lay in between. The CDR3, as DNA: TGTGCTAGTGGTTTGGCAGGGGCCGGGTATAGCAATCAGCCCCAGCATTTT. Its translation is CASGLAGAGYSNQPQHF.

The V and J genes are TRBV11-2 and TRBJ1-2, with D perhaps matching TRBD1 (5 bases). The germline V gene has CDR1 SGHAT and CDR2 FQNNGV. This CDR3 contains 14 residues. The ends were cut back, 7 bases at V and 6 bases at J, with 18 bases in the middle. The CDR3 reads CASTPIGVRNGYTF. As DNA, the CDR3 is TGTGCCAGCACTCCGATAGGGGTTCGGAATGGCTACACCTTC.

The chain employs TRBV11-2 and TRBJ1-5; 7 nucleotides align to TRBD1. Per the germline V gene, CDR1 is SGHAT and CDR2 is FQNNGV. Germline trimming cut 2 bases from V and 3 bases from J; bases unmatched to any gene: 4. CDR3 size: 15 residues. The DNA for the CDR3 is TGTGCCAGCAGCTTACTCGGACAGGACAATCAGCCCCAGCATTTT. This encodes CASSLLGQDNQPQHF.

The chain joins TRBV5-8 to TRBJ1-2, with 7 nucleotides matching TRBD1. The germline V gene encodes CDR1 SGHTS and CDR2 YDEGEE. Trimming removed 0 bases from V and 4 bases from J; junction bases left unmatched: 0. CDR3 length: 13 residues. The CDR3 DNA follows: TGTGCCAGCAGCTTGGACAGGGGCTATGGCTACACCTTC. This sequence encodes CASSLDRGYGYTF.

The chain recombines TRBV16 with TRBJ1-4; D is possibly TRBD1 (5 bases). Germline V gene data show CDR1 as KGHSY and CDR2 as FQNENV. Trimming removed 1 base from V and 7 bases from J, with 13 bases in between. The length of the CDR3 is 15 residues. CDR3 region: CASSQWMGDSEKLFF. CDR3 DNA: TGTGCCAGCAGCCAATGGATGGGGGACTCTGAAAAACTGTTTTTT.

The chain recombines TRBV5-1 with TRBJ1-4; 10 bases are a match to TRBD1. Germline CDR1 reads SGHRS; CDR2 reads YFSETQ. J gave up 6 bases and V 4 bases, and 9 bases lay outside the gene matches. The CDR3 loop spans 16 amino acids. Here the CDR3 reads CASSPPYGTGDEKLFF. The CDR3 DNA is TGCGCCAGCAGCCCGCCCTACGGGACAGGGGATGAAAAACTGTTTTTT.

This rearrangement joins TRBV30 to TRBJ2-7, with no clear D. The V end was cut by 0 bases, the J end by 3 bases, with 9 bases between. Germline V lookup: CDR1 GTSNPN, CDR2 SVGIG (reference sequence). The CDR3 covers 13 residues. The CDR3 protein is CAWSVANNYEQYF. The CDR3, as DNA: TGTGCCTGGAGTGTTGCGAATAACTACGAGCAGTACTTC.

The chain couples TRBV6-1 to TRBJ2-1; D is ambiguous. The CDR3 runs 16 residues. The germline CDR1 and CDR2 sequences are MNHNS and SASEGT. V dropped 2 bases and J dropped 2 bases, with 13 bases sitting between them. The DNA of the CDR3 is TGTGCCAGCAGTGAATTCCCTAATGGAGCCTACAATGAGCAGTTCTTC. Amino acids: CASSEFPNGAYNEQFF.

The rearrangement uses TRBV5-3 and TRBJ1-3; D is uncertain. TRBV5-3 is placed among ORFs of uncertain function. With 4 bases removed from V and 5 bases from J, the gap between germline ends came to 4 bases. The CDR3 totals 11 residues. The CDR3 is CARSVRNTIYF. CDR3 nucleotide sequence: TGTGCCAGAAGCGTTAGAAACACCATATATTTT.

The chain couples TRBV12-5 to TRBJ1-1; D is uncertain. The V and J ends lost 2 bases and 1 base respectively, with 17 bases between them. The CDR3 sequence is 17 residues long. The V gene's germline CDR1 is LGHNT and CDR2 FRNRAP. The chain's CDR3 is CASGLTQNAGQNTEAFF. DNA for the CDR3: TGTGCTAGTGGTTTGACCCAAAATGCTGGGCAGAACACTGAAGCTTTCTTT.

The chain carries TRBV5-1 and TRBJ1-3; 11 positions match TRBD1. Looked up from germline, CDR1 is SGHRS and CDR2 is YFSETQ. This CDR3 is 15 amino acids long. Germline trimming cut 6 bases from V and 2 bases from J; bases unmatched to any gene: 4. In DNA form, the CDR3 reads TGCGCCAGCACTGGACAGGGGGCTGCTGGAAACACCATATATTTT. Its translation: CASTGQGAAGNTIYF. The whole variable domain, filled in from reference TRBV5-1 and TRBJ1-3, reads KAGVTQTPRYLIKTRGQQVTLSCSPISGHRSVSWYQQTPGQGLQFLFEYFSETQRNKGNFPGRFSGRQFSNSRSEMNVSTLELGDSALYLCASTGQGAAGNTIYFGEGSWLTVV.

A note on this clone: The same CDR3 arises from other DNA sequences in this sample as well. V and J are TRBV27 and TRBJ1-6; D might be TRBD1 (5 bases). Germline V gives CDR1 MNHEY, CDR2 SMNVEV (reference sequence). The CDR3 runs to 12 residues. Trimming stripped 6 bases from V and 9 bases from J, with 9 bases between. CDR3 sequence reads: CASRGQGSPLHF. The CDR3 region has the DNA TGTGCCAGCAGGGGGCAGGGTTCACCCCTCCACTTT.

V usage is TRBV4-3 and J usage is TRBJ2-5, with D tentatively TRBD1 (6 bases). Trimming left V 0 bases short and J 2 bases short, with 16 bases between. Germline CDR1 and CDR2: LGHNA and YSLEER. The CDR3 sequence is 17 residues long. CDR3 residues: CASSQDLYRALQETQYF. The CDR3 DNA is TGCGCCAGCAGCCAAGATTTGTACAGGGCATTACAAGAGACCCAGTACTTC.

The genes are TRBV11-2 and TRBJ2-1; weak D call: TRBD2 (6 bases). V was trimmed by 3 bases and J by 9 bases, leaving 12 bases between them. CDR1 and CDR2 from the germline V gene are SGHAT and FQNNGV. This CDR3 is built from 13 residues. In DNA, the CDR3 is TGTGCCAGCAGCTTCGGGTCAGCGGGTGAGCAGTTCTTC. This sequence encodes CASSFGSAGEQFF.

The chain carries TRBV9 and TRBJ2-3, with a weak D call TRBD1 (6 bases). The CDR3 contains 14 residues. Germline CDR1 SGDLS, CDR2 YYNGEE. The V gene lost 1 base and the J gene lost 0 bases, with 6 bases spanning the gap. The DNA of the CDR3 is TGTGCCAGCAGCGTAACAGGGAGCACAGATACGCAGTATTTT. Its protein product is CASSVTGSTDTQYF.

V is TRBV7-2 and J is TRBJ1-6; the D is unclear. This CDR3 spans 16 amino acids. The V and J ends lost 2 bases and 0 bases respectively, with 8 bases between them. Germline CDR1 reads SGHTA; CDR2 reads FQGNSA. The CDR3 DNA reads as TGTGCCAGCAGCTTACTACGGAGCTCCTATAATTCACCCCTCCACTTT. The encoded protein is CASSLLRSSYNSPLHF.

In regard to this clone: The same CDR3 arises from other DNA sequences in this sample as well. V gene TRBV5-1 combines with J gene TRBJ2-3; tentative D call: TRBD1 (6 bases). The CDR3 loop spans 14 amino acids. Trimming pared 2 bases from V and 2 bases from J, leaving 9 bases between. CDR1 is SGHRS and CDR2 is YFSETQ in the germline V gene. In DNA form, the CDR3 reads TGCGCCAGCAGCTTACAGGGTTCCACAGATACGCAGTATTTT. Amino acids: CASSLQGSTDTQYF.

The gene calls are TRBV4-3 and TRBJ1-1, with a tentative D call TRBD1 (5 bases). Germline CDR1 and CDR2: LGHNA and YSLEER. This CDR3 region has 15 residues. The V gene lost 4 bases and the J gene lost 1 base, with 13 bases spanning the gap. The CDR3 region has the DNA TGCGCCAGCAGCCCAGGGTACAGTAGGAACACTGAAGCTTTCTTT. This codes for CASSPGYSRNTEAFF.

The rearrangement joins TRBV3-1 (or the pseudogene TRBV3-2) to TRBJ2-1; TRBD2 might be the D (7 bases). V dropped 8 bases and J dropped 8 bases, with 10 bases sitting between them. The CDR3 extends over 11 amino acids. Germline V gives CDR1 LGHDT, CDR2 YNNKEL (reference sequence). For the CDR3, the DNA is TGTGCCAGCGGGGGGGCTTATGAGCAGTTCTTC. This sequence encodes CASGGAYEQFF.

V gene TRBV14 combines with J gene TRBJ1-2, with 9 bases matching TRBD1. The CDR3 has 15 residues. J was trimmed by 3 bases and V by 3 bases; bases with no gene match: 5. The germline CDR1 and CDR2 sequences are SGHDN and FVKESK. CDR3 sequence (DNA): TGTGCCAGCAGCCACCGGACAGGGGTCCACTATGGCTACACCTTC. Protein product: CASSHRTGVHYGYTF.

Here the CDR3 reads CASSRTGKQFF. Written as DNA, the CDR3 is TGTGCCAGCAGTCGGACTGGAAAGCAGTTCTTC. The chain is built from TRBV12-3 or TRBV12-4 and TRBJ2-1, with D tentatively TRBD2 (5 bases). Trimming took 5 bases from V and 11 from J, leaving 10 bases between them. This CDR3 spans 11 amino acids.

The rearrangement joins TRBV5-5 to TRBJ1-5; 7 positions agree with TRBD1. The J segment lost 3 bases and the V segment lost 0 bases, leaving 3 bases of the junction unmatched. Germline V lookup: CDR1 SGHKS, CDR2 YYEKEE (reference sequence). CDR3 length equals 15 residues. The DNA of the CDR3 is TGTGCCAGCAGCTTGGGCAGGGGGACCAATCAGCCCCAGCATTTT. It yields the protein CASSLGRGTNQPQHF.

This chain connects TRBV27 to TRBJ2-3; 9 nucleotides match TRBD1. This CDR3 is 15 amino acids long. V shed 2 bases, J shed 3 bases, and the junction held 3 bases outside the gene matches. CDR1 is MNHEY and CDR2 is SMNVEV in the germline V gene (reference sequence). The CDR3 DNA reads as TGTGCCAGCAGTTTAATGGGACAGGGTACAGATACGCAGTATTTT. Translation gives CASSLMGQGTDTQYF.

This sequence joins TRBV6-5 and TRBJ1-6; TRBD1 agrees at 9 bases. The V gene end was trimmed by 6 bases and the J gene end by 10 bases; junction bases not matched to a gene: 7. Germline lookup yields CDR1 MNHEY and CDR2 SVGAGI. The CDR3 covers 14 residues. CDR3 sequence (DNA): TGTGCCAGCAGCCGGGGACAGGGTGTCTCACCCCTCCACTTT. Amino acids: CASSRGQGVSPLHF.